Shown below are 23 T cell receptor beta chains from a single sample sequenced in a study of blood T cell repertoires in COVID-19. Clones were sequenced by immunoSEQ multiplex PCR, and TCRdb holds only the in-frame ones, with some missing. The table records about 190,000 clones, under 90% of them present only once. Sequenced sample: peripheral blood. These receptors all come from a man aged 35-49 years with acute or convalescent COVID-19.

The chain has TRBV7-2 and TRBJ2-3; no clear D. Per germline, CDR1 SGHTA and CDR2 FQGNSA. The V gene lost 5 bases and the J gene lost 11 bases, with 17 bases spanning the gap. CDR3 length: 13 amino acids. CDR3 amino acids: CASSLFQMFGQYF. The CDR3 DNA follows: TGTGCCAGCAGCCTATTTCAAATGTTTGGGCAGTATTTT.

The table lists this clone with a count of one. CDR3 loop: CASYNRAYEQYF. DNA for the CDR3: TGTGCCAGCTACAACAGGGCCTACGAGCAGTACTTC. The rearrangement links TRBV6-5 to TRBJ2-7; maybe TRBD1 (6 bases). This CDR3 region has 12 residues. V was shortened by 8 bases and J by 2 bases, with 10 bases between the two germline ends. The V gene's germline CDR1 is MNHEY and CDR2 SVGAGI.

The J gene is TRBJ1-1, the V gene TRBV30; no reliable D call. CDR1 GTSNPN and CDR2 SVGIG come from the germline V gene (reference sequence). Trimming took 5 bases from V and 0 from J, leaving 7 bases between them. The CDR3 extends over 12 amino acids. The CDR3 nucleotides are TGTGCCTGGCTACCCATGAACACTGAAGCTTTCTTT. Translating it yields CAWLPMNTEAFF.

In DNA form, the CDR3 reads TGCGCCAGCAGAGGAGTCGGGGATACGCAGTATTTT. Amino acids: CASRGVGDTQYF. This chain links TRBV10-2 with TRBJ2-3, with unresolved D. The germline V gene has CDR1 WSHSY and CDR2 SAAADI. This CDR3 region has 12 residues. V dropped 6 bases and J dropped 6 bases, with 10 bases sitting between them.

This chain links TRBV27 with TRBJ2-7, with no clear D. Trimming pared 3 bases from V and 3 bases from J, leaving 12 bases between. Per the germline V gene, CDR1 is MNHEY and CDR2 is SMNVEV (reference sequence). CDR3 length: 14 residues. The CDR3 coding sequence is TGTGCCAGCAGTTTCTCGGGTTTCATCTACGAGCAGTACTTC. It codes for CASSFSGFIYEQYF.

CDR3 sequence reads: CASRPHGSSYNSPLHF. In DNA, the CDR3 is TGTGCCAGTCGCCCCCACGGGAGCTCCTATAATTCACCCCTCCACTTT. This sequence joins TRBV25-1 and TRBJ1-6; D gene ambiguous. Germline CDR1 is MGHDK and CDR2 is SYGVNS. V dropped 9 bases and J dropped 0 bases, with 15 bases sitting between them. This CDR3 has 16 amino acids. Based on the CDR3 plus reference TRBV25-1 and TRBJ1-6, the full variable domain is EADIYQTPRYLVIGTGKKITLECSQTMGHDKMYWYQQDPGMELHLIHYSYGVNSTEKGDLSSESTVSRIRTEHFPLTLESARPSHTSQYLCASRPHGSSYNSPLHFGNGTRLTVT.

The chain recombines TRBV3-1 (or the pseudogene TRBV3-2) with TRBJ2-5; unclear D gene. The CDR3 runs 16 residues. Trimming took 2 bases from V and 4 from J, leaving 17 bases between them. CDR1 and CDR2 from the germline V gene are LGHDT and YNNKEL (reference sequence). Written as DNA, the CDR3 is TGTGCCAGCAGCCAATTAAACGCGCCGTATCGAGAGACCCAGTACTTC. It encodes CASSQLNAPYRETQYF.

The J gene is TRBJ2-7, the V gene TRBV4-1; D is possibly TRBD1 (6 bases). CDR3 length: 14 amino acids. Looked up from germline, CDR1 is MGHRA and CDR2 is YSYEKL. Trimming pared 4 bases from V and 2 bases from J, leaving 12 bases between. In DNA, the CDR3 is TGCGCCAGCAGCCCCCTGACAGGAACCTACGAGCAGTACTTC. This sequence encodes CASSPLTGTYEQYF.

J is TRBJ2-7 and V is TRBV19; 9 bases are a match to TRBD1. CDR3 size: 15 residues. Trimming at V came to 4 bases and at J to 6 bases, leaving 10 bases not matched to a gene. The germline V gene has CDR1 LNHDA and CDR2 SQIVND (reference sequence). The CDR3, as DNA: TGTGCCAGTAGTAAGGCCCCGGGACAGGGAGGCGAGCAGTACTTC. Translating it yields CASSKAPGQGGEQYF.

The gene calls are TRBV5-1 and TRBJ2-7, with 9 bases matching TRBD1. The germline gives CDR1 SGHRS, CDR2 YFSETQ. The V gene end was trimmed by 5 bases and the J gene end by 3 bases; junction bases not matched to a gene: 6. The CDR3 covers 14 residues. CDR3 sequence reads: CASSGQGISYEQYF. CDR3 nucleotide sequence: TGCGCCAGCAGTGGACAGGGGATTAGCTACGAGCAGTACTTC.

The CDR3 loop reads CAISESRPSRTAEAFF. The CDR3 coding sequence is TGTGCCATCAGTGAAAGCAGGCCCTCGCGTACAGCTGAAGCTTTCTTT. The gene calls are TRBV10-3 and TRBJ1-1; D not certain. The V gene lost 3 bases and the J gene lost 6 bases, with 20 bases spanning the gap. The germline V gene encodes CDR1 ENHRY and CDR2 SYGVKD. This CDR3 is built from 16 residues.

The rearrangement uses TRBV7-9 and TRBJ1-2, with 9 bases aligning to TRBD1. J gave up 4 bases and V 3 bases, and 9 bases lay outside the gene matches. CDR3 length: 16 amino acids. The germline V gene has CDR1 SEHNR and CDR2 FQNEAQ (reference sequence). CDR3 in amino acids: CASSFDLGTGFYGYTF. The CDR3 region has the DNA TGTGCCAGCAGCTTTGACCTCGGGACAGGGTTCTATGGCTACACCTTC.

V gene TRBV5-1 combines with J gene TRBJ2-5; the match to TRBD2 covers 9 bases. The CDR3 length is 18 residues. Germline-derived CDR1 and CDR2 are SGHRS and YFSETQ. V was pared by 0 bases and J by 1 base, with 10 bases of the junction left unmatched. CDR3 nucleotide sequence: TGCGCCAGCAGCTTGGTTGATAGGGTAGCGGGGGCCCAAGAGACCCAGTACTTC. Translated: CASSLVDRVAGAQETQYF. The full variable domain, completed using reference TRBV5-1 and TRBJ2-5, is KAGVTQTPRYLIKTRGQQVTLSCSPISGHRSVSWYQQTPGQGLQFLFEYFSETQRNKGNFPGRFSGRQFSNSRSEMNVSTLELGDSALYLCASSLVDRVAGAQETQYFGPGTRLLVL.

The CDR3 spells CAIHSSGPSNEQFF. The CDR3 DNA reads TGTGCCATCCACTCAAGCGGGCCGAGCAATGAGCAGTTCTTC. The rearrangement links TRBV10-3 to TRBJ2-1, with D possibly TRBD2 on 6 matching bases. Deletions cut 8 bases from V and 6 bases from J, with 17 bases between. CDR1 is ENHRY and CDR2 is SYGVKD in the germline V gene. The CDR3 sequence is 14 residues long.

With regard to this clone: In the same sample, other DNA sequences code for this CDR3. The V and J genes are TRBV7-2 and TRBJ2-3, with 10 bases matching TRBD1. Germline CDR1 and CDR2: SGHTA and FQGNSA. V lost 3 bases and J lost 3; bases outside the gene matches: 0. This CDR3 region has 14 residues. The CDR3 here is CASSLDRGTDTQYF. The CDR3 bases are TGTGCCAGCAGCTTGGACAGGGGGACAGATACGCAGTATTTT.

This rearrangement joins TRBV2 to TRBJ1-2; D ambiguous. V dropped 6 bases and J dropped 5 bases, with 7 bases sitting between them. The V gene's germline CDR1 is SNHLY and CDR2 FYNNEI. CDR3 size: 11 residues. CDR3 region: CASRIEYGYTF. The CDR3 nucleotides read TGTGCCAGCAGGATAGAGTATGGCTACACCTTC.

The genes are TRBV3-1 (or the pseudogene TRBV3-2) and TRBJ2-2; D gene uncertain. V was cut by 6 bases and J by 3 bases, with 8 bases left in between. The CDR3 totals 13 residues. From germline, CDR1 is LGHDT and CDR2 YNNKEL (reference sequence). The CDR3 nucleotides read TGTGCCAGCAGGGCGGCCTACACCGGGGAGCTGTTTTTT. Translating gives CASRAAYTGELFF.

The rearrangement joins TRBV6-2 or TRBV6-3 to TRBJ1-5; 7 nucleotides line up with TRBD1. The germline V gene has CDR1 MNHEY and CDR2 SVGEGT. J gave up 6 bases and V 4 bases, and 6 bases lay outside the gene matches. This CDR3 has 14 amino acids. As DNA, the CDR3 is TGTGCCAGCAGTTCTAGGGGGCCAGTTCAGCCCCAGCATTTT. This sequence encodes CASSSRGPVQPQHF.

The chain links TRBV10-3 to TRBJ1-4; tentative D call: TRBD1 (6 bases). The CDR3 extends over 15 amino acids. Trimming cost V 3 bases and J 7 bases, with 15 bases left between them. CDR1 is ENHRY, CDR2 SYGVKD, per germline. The CDR3 region has the DNA TGTGCCATCAGTGATAATGGGGGCCGGGGTGAAAAACTGTTTTTT. Translated: CAISDNGGRGEKLFF.

The V gene is TRBV10-3, the J gene TRBJ2-3; TRBD2 aligns across 8 bases. The germline CDR1 and CDR2 sequences are ENHRY and SYGVKD. V dropped 0 bases and J dropped 3; count of bases not matched to a gene: 5. The CDR3 extends over 16 amino acids. DNA for the CDR3: TGTGCCATCAGTGAGTCGGGCCGGGGGGGTACAGATACGCAGTATTTT. Translated, it gives CAISESGRGGTDTQYF.

Only one count was recorded for this clone. The rearrangement uses TRBV25-1 and TRBJ2-4; TRBD2 might be the D (6 bases). The length of the CDR3 is 14 residues. The germline V gene has CDR1 MGHDK and CDR2 SYGVNS. Trimming pared 8 bases from V and 4 bases from J, leaving 15 bases between. The CDR3 DNA reads TGTGCCAGCCAAGTCAGTGGGGGGAAAAACATTCAGTACTTC. Residues: CASQVSGGKNIQYF.

The rearrangement joins TRBV25-1 to TRBJ1-2; TRBD1 matches at 7 bases. Germline values: CDR1 MGHDK, CDR2 SYGVNS. The CDR3 runs to 13 residues. Trimming removed 2 bases from V and 5 bases from J; junction bases left unmatched: 2. The CDR3 region has the DNA TGTGCCAGCAGTGAAACAGGGGCGTATGGCTACACCTTC. Its translation: CASSETGAYGYTF.

This clone came up once. The chain employs TRBV3-1 (or the pseudogene TRBV3-2) and TRBJ2-3; TRBD1 is a possible D gene (6 bases). This CDR3 spans 17 amino acids. Trimming took 0 bases from V and 0 from J, leaving 13 bases between them. Germline assignment: CDR1 LGHDT and CDR2 YNNKEL (reference sequence). The CDR3 here is CASSQDPRQVSTDTQYF. CDR3 nucleotide sequence: TGTGCCAGCAGCCAAGATCCCCGACAGGTTAGCACAGATACGCAGTATTTT.